Listed below are T cell receptor beta chains from one sample, sequenced in a study of blood T cell repertoires in COVID-19. Clones were sequenced by immunoSEQ multiplex PCR, and TCRdb holds only the in-frame ones, with some missing. The sample holds about half a million clones, roughly 85% seen once. Sequencing was done on a sample of peripheral blood. The receptors were gathered from a human donor in a cohort sampled during active COVID-19. Each CDR3 is given with its conserved first and last residue. The D gene is left open where the match is weak. Not all rows give a size; the values are once, few, many and, for expanded clones, a class.

J,size,D,V,DNA,CDR3
TRBJ1-4,once,.,TRBV19,TGTGCCAGTAGTGCGGGGATGGAGGAAAAACTGTTTTTT,CASSAGMEEKLFF
TRBJ1-2,once,TRBD1,TRBV6-5,TGTGCCAGCAGTTACGATACAGGGGGCGGTGGCTACACCTTC,CASSYDTGGGGYTF
TRBJ2-3,.,TRBD2,TRBV5-1,TGCGCCAGCAGCCGGCAGGGGACTAGCGGCCCCACAGATACGCAGTATTTT,CASSRQGTSGPTDTQYF
TRBJ1-5,.,.,TRBV28,TGTGCCAGCAGTCCCTTGGGGGGGATGAATCAGCCCCAGCATTTT,CASSPLGGMNQPQHF
TRBJ2-4,.,.,TRBV30,TGTGCCTGGAGTTTCGGGGGGCGAGGCAAACACATTCAGTACTTC,CAWSFGGRGKHIQYF
TRBJ2-7,once,TRBD2,TRBV7-2,TGTGCCAGCAGCTTAGGACTAGCGGCCAACTACGAGCAGTACTTC,CASSLGLAANYEQYF
TRBJ2-3,.,.,TRBV3-1/TRBV3-2,TGTGCCAGCAGCCAAGGAATAGGAGGGACTAGCACAGATACGCAGTATTTT,CASSQGIGGTSTDTQYF
TRBJ1-5,.,.,TRBV5-6,TGTGCCAGCAGCTTGTCCGGGGTACTCAGCAATCAGCCCCAGCATTTT,CASSLSGVLSNQPQHF
TRBJ2-1,.,.,TRBV21-1,TGTGCCAGCAGCAAAGCCGGGGCTAGCGGTCTGTCAAATGAGCAGTTCTTC,CASSKAGASGLSNEQFF
TRBJ2-1,once,TRBD2,TRBV11-2,TGTGCCAGCAGTCATAGCGGGAGCTCCTACAATGAGCAGTTCTTC,CASSHSGSSYNEQFF